The 15 T cell receptor beta chains below were found in one sample sequenced in a study of lymphopenia after photon versus proton radiotherapy. Measured with immunoSEQ multiplex PCR; TCRdb has only the in-frame clones, and not every one. The sample gives over 55,000 clones, about 90% of which show up once; under 14% is in the top ten. Sample: peripheral blood, taken from a patient treated with proton-based radiotherapy. These receptors were obtained from a man older than 75 with esophageal cancer.

This clone was found a few times. The V and J genes are TRBV7-2 and TRBJ2-3; a weak D match, TRBD1 (6 bases). Germline V gives CDR1 SGHTA, CDR2 FQGNSA. Trimming left V 5 bases short and J 4 bases short, with 19 bases between. CDR3 length equals 16 residues. In DNA, the CDR3 is TGTGCCAGCAGCGTCGGCTATGGCAGGGGCGCAGATACGCAGTATTTT. This encodes CASSVGYGRGADTQYF.

The rearrangement uses TRBV6-5 and TRBJ2-7; 7 bases agree with TRBD2. The CDR3 contains 14 residues. With 7 bases clipped from V and 9 bases from J, the junction kept 15 bases outside the gene matches. The germline gives CDR1 MNHEY, CDR2 SVGAGI. CDR3 coding DNA: TGTGCCAGCACCCCGGCGGGGGAGCCCGGACGGCAGTACTTC. Translation gives CASTPAGEPGRQYF.

The rearrangement links TRBV7-2 to TRBJ2-2; no firm D call. V dropped 6 bases and J dropped 1 base, with 3 bases sitting between them. The germline V gene encodes CDR1 SGHTA and CDR2 FQGNSA. The CDR3 contains 12 residues. This CDR3 reads CASSWNTGELFF. As DNA, the CDR3 is TGTGCCAGCAGTTGGAACACCGGGGAGCTGTTTTTT. The variable domain in full, with the rest retrieved from reference TRBV7-2 and TRBJ2-2, is GAGVSQSPSNKVTEKGKDVELRCDPISGHTALYWYRQSLGQGLEFLIYFQGNSAPDKSGLPSDRFSAERTGGSVSTLTIQRTQQEDSAVYLCASSWNTGELFFGEGSRLTVL.

This rearrangement joins TRBV7-2 to TRBJ2-2, with D hard to call. The CDR3 is 15 residues long. Germline-derived CDR1 and CDR2 are SGHTA and FQGNSA. V was cut by 2 bases and J by 7 bases, with 14 bases left in between. CDR3 amino acids: CASSLQFATGGELFF. CDR3 bases: TGTGCCAGCAGCTTACAATTCGCCACCGGCGGGGAGCTGTTTTTT.

Comment on this clone: Different DNA sequences within this sample yield the same CDR3. The chain couples TRBV18 to TRBJ2-7, with no clear D. This CDR3 contains 13 residues. V shed 3 bases and J shed 1 base, with 7 bases lying between them. Germline CDR1 KGHSH, CDR2 LQKENI. CDR3 sequence (DNA): TGTGCCAGCTCACCCCCGAGTTCCTACGAGCAGTACTTC. It specifies CASSPPSSYEQYF.

V gene TRBV29-1 combines with J gene TRBJ1-5, with a possible D match to TRBD1 (5 bases). The CDR3 length is 14 residues. V was pared by 4 bases and J by 4 bases, with 14 bases between. Germline CDR1 SQVTM, CDR2 ANQGSEA. As DNA, the CDR3 is TGCAGCGTTGCATCGGGGCGAAGGAATCAGCCCCAGCATTTT. This translates into CSVASGRRNQPQHF.

This clone was seen a handful of times. The J gene is TRBJ2-3, the V gene TRBV27; D call uncertain. Germline V gives CDR1 MNHEY, CDR2 SMNVEV (reference sequence). V was cut by 5 bases and J by 8 bases, with 11 bases left in between. There are 12 residues in the CDR3. The CDR3 here is CASSGLKGTQYF. CDR3 in DNA: TGTGCCAGCAGTGGGCTCAAGGGTACGCAGTATTTT.

This rearrangement joins TRBV2 to TRBJ2-7, with 10 nucleotides matching TRBD1. The junction had 10 bases not matched to a gene; V was cut back by 9 bases and J by 5 bases. This CDR3 has 14 amino acids. Germline V CDR1 and CDR2: SNHLY, FYNNEI. Here the CDR3 reads CASATGTGVNEQYF. CDR3 bases: TGTGCCAGTGCAACCGGGACAGGGGTAAACGAGCAGTACTTC.

The chain couples TRBV2 to TRBJ2-1, with TRBD1 identical over 9 bases. This CDR3 region has 13 residues. The V and J ends lost 6 bases and 6 bases, in that order; junction bases with no gene match: 3. The germline V gene encodes CDR1 SNHLY and CDR2 FYNNEI. The CDR3 spells CASRLDRGNEQFF. CDR3 in DNA: TGTGCCAGCAGGCTGGACAGGGGCAATGAGCAGTTCTTC.

The gene calls are TRBV6-6 and TRBJ2-7; the D gene is possibly TRBD1 (5 bases). Trimming took off 0 bases at V and 5 bases at J, with 14 bases between the two ends. CDR1 MNHNY and CDR2 SVGAGI come from the germline V gene (reference sequence). The CDR3 consists of 15 residues. CDR3 coding DNA: TGTGCCAGCAGTTACTCGGGCTCAGGGCGGAACGAGCAGTACTTC. Translation: CASSYSGSGRNEQYF.

V gene TRBV11-2 combines with J gene TRBJ2-7, with D perhaps matching TRBD1 (6 bases). V was trimmed by 5 bases and J by 2 bases, leaving 22 bases between them. Germline V gene sequence: CDR1 SGHAT, CDR2 FQNNGV. The CDR3 is 17 amino acids. CDR3 protein: CASSPPSNRETTYEQYF. The CDR3 DNA reads as TGTGCCAGCAGCCCGCCTTCCAACAGGGAAACTACCTACGAGCAGTACTTC.

This rearrangement joins TRBV5-1 to TRBJ1-6, with 7 nucleotides matching TRBD1. Germline V gene data show CDR1 as SGHRS and CDR2 as YFSETQ. This CDR3 is 15 amino acids long. Unmatched junction bases numbered 6, after V lost 3 bases and J lost 6 bases. In DNA form, the CDR3 reads TGCGCCAGCAGCTCCTCAGGGGGGTCTAATTCACCCCTCCACTTT. Its translation is CASSSSGGSNSPLHF.

This rearrangement joins TRBV5-6 to TRBJ2-7; TRBD2 agrees at 9 bases. This CDR3 has 15 amino acids. Germline V CDR1 and CDR2: SGHDT, YYEEEE. With V trimmed by 2 bases and J by 3 bases, 6 bases remained unmatched. CDR3 residues: CASSFGGRAGYEQYF. The CDR3 region has the DNA TGTGCCAGCAGCTTCGGCGGGAGGGCCGGCTACGAGCAGTACTTC.

J is TRBJ1-2 and V is TRBV7-2, with D possibly matching TRBD1 (6 bases). CDR1 is SGHTA and CDR2 is FQGNSA in the germline V gene. The CDR3 is 13 amino acids. V was cut by 5 bases and J by 6 bases, with 13 bases left in between. CDR3 DNA: TGTGCCAGCAGCCGCGGGGGGCGGGATGGCTACACCTTC. This gives the protein CASSRGGRDGYTF.

V gene TRBV6-4 combines with J gene TRBJ2-3; 9 bases match TRBD2. Germline lookup yields CDR1 MRHNA and CDR2 SNTAGT. V shed 8 bases and J 6 bases; nucleotides not matched to a gene: 6. This CDR3 comprises 13 residues. CDR3 nucleotide sequence: TGTGCCAGCTACGAGCGGGGGGCGGATACGCAGTATTTT. The encoded protein is CASYERGADTQYF.